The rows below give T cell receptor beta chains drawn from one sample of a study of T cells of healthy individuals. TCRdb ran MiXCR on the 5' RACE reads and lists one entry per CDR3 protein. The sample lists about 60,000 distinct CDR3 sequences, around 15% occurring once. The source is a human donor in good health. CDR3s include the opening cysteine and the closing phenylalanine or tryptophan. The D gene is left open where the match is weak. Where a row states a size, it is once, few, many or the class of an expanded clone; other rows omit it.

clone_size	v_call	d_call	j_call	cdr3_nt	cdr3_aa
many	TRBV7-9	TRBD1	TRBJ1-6	TGTGCCAGCAGCTTGGCTCTGGGGGGGACAGGGCAAACACCCCTCCACTTT	CASSLALGGTGQTPLHF
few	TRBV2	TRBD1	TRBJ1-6	TGTGCCAGCAGGCTCCTGGGGACAGAAAAAAAATCACCCCTCCACTTT	CASRLLGTEKKSPLHF
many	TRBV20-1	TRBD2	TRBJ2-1	TGCAGTGCTGTTAGCGGGAGGGCCGGGAATGAGCAGTTCTTC	CSAVSGRAGNEQFF
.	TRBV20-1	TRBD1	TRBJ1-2	TGCAGTGCTAGAGAACAGGGGTCGGGTGGCTACACCTTC	CSAREQGSGGYTF
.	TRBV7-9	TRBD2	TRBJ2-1	TGTGCCAGCAGCTTAGGCCCTCTAGCGGGGGCCCCCTATGAGCAGTTCTTC	CASSLGPLAGAPYEQFF
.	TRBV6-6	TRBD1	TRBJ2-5	TGTGCCAGCAGTTACTCGCTCCCAGGGGGTTTGGAGACCCAGTACTTC	CASSYSLPGGLETQYF
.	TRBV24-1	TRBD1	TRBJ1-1	TGTGCCAACCCCGGACAGGGGTATTCAGGGAACACTGAAGCTTTCTTT	CANPGQGYSGNTEAFF
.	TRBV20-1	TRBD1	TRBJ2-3	TGCAGTGCAAGGACAGGGGCCACAGATACGCAGTATTTT	CSARTGATDTQYF
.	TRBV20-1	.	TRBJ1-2	TGCAGTGCTAGACGTAGGGACCAGCTTAACTATGGCTACACCTTC	CSARRRDQLNYGYTF
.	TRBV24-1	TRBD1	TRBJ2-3	TGTGCCACCAGTGATTTTGGGGGACAGGGGTCAGATACGCAGTATTTT	CATSDFGGQGSDTQYF
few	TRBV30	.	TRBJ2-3	TGTGCCTGGAGTGAGGGACATTTTCTCACAGATACGCAGTATTTT	CAWSEGHFLTDTQYF
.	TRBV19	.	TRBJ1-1	TGTGCCAGTAGTATAGGGGTGATTGAAGCTTTCTTT	CASSIGVIEAFF
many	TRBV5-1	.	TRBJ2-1	TGCGCCAGCGGCGGAGGCAATGAGCAGTTCTTC	CASGGGNEQFF
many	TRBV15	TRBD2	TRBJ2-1	TGTGCCACCAGCCGCCTAGCGGGGGAGGGGAATGAGCAGTTCTTC	CATSRLAGEGNEQFF
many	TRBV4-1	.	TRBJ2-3	TGCGCCAGCAGCCGCGGGGATTTTCCCTATAGCACAGATACGCAGTATTTT	CASSRGDFPYSTDTQYF
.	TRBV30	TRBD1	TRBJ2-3	TGTGCCTGGACGAACAAACAGGGGGCAGGTGATACGCAGTATTTT	CAWTNKQGAGDTQYF